Each of the 23 T cell receptor beta chains below was sequenced from the same sample in a study of identical twins. A single record per CDR3 protein comes from TCRdb applying MiXCR to the 5' RACE reads. The table records 200,000 to 300,000 distinct CDR3 sequences, about 10% of them present only once. The specimen was memory T cells sorted from blood. The receptor set was obtained from a man in his fifties or sixties in good health.

This clonotype was recorded at least ten times. CDR3 coding DNA: TGTGCCAGCAGTGTGGCAAGGGGTTCACCCCTCCACTTT. This encodes CASSVARGSPLHF. This chain joins TRBV25-1 and TRBJ1-6, with TRBD1 as a possible D gene (5 bases). The germline gives CDR1 MGHDK, CDR2 SYGVNS. V lost 4 bases, J lost 9 bases, and 10 bases lay in between. The CDR3 covers 13 residues.

V and J are TRBV4-2 and TRBJ1-5; 7 bases line up with TRBD1. Germline assignment: CDR1 LGHNA and CDR2 YNFKEQ. This CDR3 comprises 14 residues. V dropped 5 bases and J dropped 7; count of bases not matched to a gene: 8. The CDR3: CASSIDRAGQPQHF. In nucleotides, the CDR3 is TGTGCCAGCAGCATCGACAGGGCAGGCCAGCCCCAGCATTTT.

This clonotype has a count of ten or more. The chain recombines TRBV20-1 with TRBJ2-7; 7 bases line up with TRBD2. With 6 bases clipped from V and 0 bases from J, the junction kept 8 bases outside the gene matches. The germline V gene has CDR1 DFQATT and CDR2 SNEGSKA (reference sequence). The CDR3 is 14 residues long. The CDR3 spells CSAQSGIGSYEQYF. CDR3 bases: TGCAGTGCGCAGAGCGGGATAGGCTCCTACGAGCAGTACTTC.

Comment on this clonotype: A much more abundant neighbour one base away suggests this may be a read error. This chain uses TRBV4-3 with TRBJ2-1, with 9 bases aligning to TRBD2. Germline V gene sequence: CDR1 LGHNA, CDR2 YSLEER. After removal of 1 base from V and 8 bases from J, the junction contained 21 bases not matched to a gene. The CDR3 loop spans 20 amino acids. The DNA of the CDR3 is TGCGCCAGCAGCCAAGGAGTCTGGTTTAGCGGGGGCCAACAGTGGGATGAGCAGTTCTTC. Translated, it gives CASSQGVWFSGGQQWDEQFF.

The CDR3, as DNA: TGTGCCACAGAAACCGGGACAGGGCTCTACAATGAGCAGTTCTTC. Translation: CATETGTGLYNEQFF. The V and J genes are TRBV10-3 and TRBJ2-1; 9 bases fit TRBD1. V shed 10 bases, J shed 3 bases, and the junction held 10 bases outside the gene matches. This CDR3 is built from 15 residues. Germline V gene lookup returns CDR1 ENHRY and CDR2 SYGVKD.

J is TRBJ2-7 and V is TRBV6-2 or TRBV6-3; D may be TRBD1 (6 bases). The V and J ends lost 1 base and 3 bases respectively, with 10 bases between them. The CDR3 covers 14 residues. Germline V gene lookup returns CDR1 MNHEY and CDR2 SVGEGT. DNA of the CDR3: TGTGCCAGCAGTTACTGGGCAGGGGTCTACGAGCAGTACTTC. Amino acid sequence: CASSYWAGVYEQYF.

This clonotype was seen at least ten times. The rearrangement links TRBV6-5 to TRBJ1-2, with 10 bases matching TRBD1. Germline V CDR1 and CDR2: MNHEY, SVGAGI. The CDR3 is 14 amino acids. J gave up 2 bases and V 8 bases, and 5 bases lay outside the gene matches. CDR3 nucleotide sequence: TGTGCCAGCTTGACAGGGGGCGCCAACTATGGCTACACCTTC. Translated: CASLTGGANYGYTF.

Ten or more counts support this clonotype. The chain has TRBV29-1 and TRBJ2-1; 7 bases fit TRBD2. V lost 5 bases to trimming and J lost 15 bases; unmatched junction nucleotides: 4. There are 9 residues in the CDR3. Germline assignment: CDR1 SQVTM and CDR2 ANQGSEA. This chain's CDR3 is CSVREGRFF. CDR3 nucleotide sequence: TGCAGCGTTAGGGAGGGGCGGTTCTTC.

In its sample, this clonotype was seen many times. V is TRBV24-1 and J is TRBJ2-7, with unresolved D. V lost 3 bases and J lost 3, with 8 bases in between. The CDR3 loop spans 13 amino acids. From germline, CDR1 is KGHDR and CDR2 SFDVKD. As DNA, the CDR3 is TGTGCCACCAGTGATACCGCCTTCTACGAGCAGTACTTC. It encodes CATSDTAFYEQYF.

This clonotype was observed many times. The chain recombines TRBV4-3 with TRBJ2-6; D is unclear. This CDR3 spans 15 amino acids. The V and J ends lost 0 bases and 3 bases respectively, with 6 bases between them. CDR1 and CDR2 (germline): LGHNA, YSLEER. The CDR3 sequence is CASSQDVFGANVLTF. CDR3 DNA: TGCGCCAGCAGCCAAGATGTCTTTGGGGCCAACGTCCTGACTTTC.

This clonotype was seen a few times. For the CDR3, the DNA is TGCGCCAGCAGCCAAGTTCGGGGGGCGCCCGGGGAGCTGTTTTTT. Translating gives CASSQVRGAPGELFF. The gene calls are TRBV4-1 and TRBJ2-2; TRBD2 is a possible D gene (7 bases). V lost 1 base and J lost 6, with 12 bases in between. In germline, CDR1 is MGHRA, CDR2 YSYEKL. The CDR3 length is 15 residues.

This clonotype was detected a few times. CDR3 nucleotide sequence: TGTGCCAGCAGCCAAGTTGGGACGGGGAGATATGAAGCTTTCTTT. Translating gives CASSQVGTGRYEAFF. The gene calls are TRBV3-1 and TRBJ1-1, with D possibly TRBD1 on 5 matching bases. V lost 1 base to trimming and J lost 7 bases, with 16 bases between them. The CDR3 spans 15 residues. Germline lookup yields CDR1 LGHDT and CDR2 YNNKEL (reference sequence).

This clonotype was counted ten times or more. This rearrangement joins TRBV20-1 to TRBJ2-7, with 7 nucleotides matching TRBD1. The length of the CDR3 is 14 residues. V gave up 2 bases and J gave up 0 bases; unmatched junction bases: 4. From germline, CDR1 is DFQATT and CDR2 SNEGSKA (reference sequence). CDR3 nucleotide sequence: TGCAGTGCTAGATCCCGACAGGGCTCCTACGAGCAGTACTTC. Protein product: CSARSRQGSYEQYF.

The V call is TRBV24-1, the J call TRBJ2-3, with TRBD2 identical over 10 bases. The V gene end was trimmed by 7 bases and the J gene end by 2 bases; junction bases not matched to a gene: 14. Germline CDR1 and CDR2: KGHDR and SFDVKD. The CDR3 has 18 amino acids. CDR3: CATSSTSGAERITDTQYF. As DNA, the CDR3 is TGTGCCACCAGCTCTACTAGCGGGGCCGAACGGATCACAGATACGCAGTATTTT.

This clonotype occurred a few times. J is TRBJ2-7 and V is TRBV3-1, with D perhaps TRBD2 (5 bases). The CDR3 loop spans 13 amino acids. Trimming took off 1 base at V and 2 bases at J, with 6 bases between the two ends. The germline V gene has CDR1 LGHDT and CDR2 YNNKEL (reference sequence). The DNA for the CDR3 is TGTGCCAGCAGCCAAGGGAGGACCTACGAGCAGTACTTC. It specifies CASSQGRTYEQYF.

Ten or more counts support this clonotype. This sequence joins TRBV9 and TRBJ2-5, with TRBD1 as a possible D gene (5 bases). V lost 3 bases and J lost 4, with 16 bases in between. CDR3 length: 15 residues. Germline V gene sequence: CDR1 SGDLS, CDR2 YYNGEE. The CDR3 is CASSAYQGAGETQYF. For the CDR3, the DNA is TGTGCCAGCAGCGCGTACCAGGGTGCAGGAGAGACCCAGTACTTC.

There are a few counts of this clonotype. J is TRBJ1-5 and V is TRBV28, with D tentatively TRBD1 (6 bases). CDR1 is MDHEN, CDR2 SYDVKM, per germline. With 4 bases removed from V and 12 bases from J, the gap between germline ends came to 22 bases. The length of the CDR3 is 15 residues. The CDR3 here is CASSSPGAGAGFQHF. CDR3 coding DNA: TGTGCCAGCAGTTCCCCGGGGGCAGGAGCCGGGTTCCAGCATTTT.

This clonotype was seen repeatedly, ten times or more. V and J are TRBV11-2 and TRBJ2-2; D uncertain. CDR3 length equals 17 residues. The V end lost 0 bases, the J end lost 6 bases, and 17 bases lay between the germline ends. Germline values: CDR1 SGHAT, CDR2 FQNNGV. The CDR3 DNA is TGTGCCAGCAGCTTAGATTTTCGGCCCCTCACTGCCGGGGAGCTGTTTTTT. Residues: CASSLDFRPLTAGELFF.

About this clonotype: This may be a read error: a much more frequent sequence differs by one nucleotide. The CDR3 sequence: CASSLAGSAGGQSIQCF. The DNA for the CDR3 is TGCGCCAGCAGCTTGGCGGGGTCGGCGGGGGGTCAGAGCATTCAGTGCTTC. The rearrangement uses TRBV5-1 and TRBJ2-4; 8 nucleotides agree with TRBD2. The CDR3 extends over 17 amino acids. Per the germline V gene, CDR1 is SGHRS and CDR2 is YFSETQ.

This clonotype has more than one count but fewer than ten. V usage is TRBV29-1 and J usage is TRBJ1-1, with D possibly TRBD1 on 5 matching bases. Trimming cost V 6 bases and J 6 bases, with 20 bases left between them. CDR1 and CDR2 from the germline V gene are SQVTM and ANQGSEA. The CDR3 length is 14 residues. The CDR3 DNA sequence: TGCAGCGTCAGTTGGGGCAGGGTAGGATCTGAAGCTTTCTTT. Its protein is CSVSWGRVGSEAFF.

This clonotype appeared many times. This sequence joins TRBV5-1 and TRBJ2-2; 13 nucleotides match TRBD2. The CDR3 loop spans 15 amino acids. Germline values: CDR1 SGHRS, CDR2 YFSETQ. V was pared by 4 bases and J by 6 bases, with 3 bases of the junction left unmatched. CDR3 sequence: CASSRTSGGPGELFF. The CDR3 bases are TGCGCCAGCAGCCGGACTAGCGGGGGACCCGGGGAGCTGTTTTTT.

This clonotype showed up many times. The V and J genes are TRBV20-1 and TRBJ1-5; D is unclear. Looked up from germline, CDR1 is DFQATT and CDR2 is SNEGSKA (reference sequence). Trimming cost V 5 bases and J 11 bases, with 13 bases left between them. The CDR3 is 11 amino acids. CDR3 region: CSAPAGWAQHF. CDR3 nucleotide sequence: TGCAGTGCTCCAGCGGGGTGGGCCCAGCATTTT.

This clonotype was seen only a few times. The CDR3 reads CATSRDHDEQYF. The CDR3 DNA follows: TGTGCCACCAGCAGAGATCATGACGAGCAGTACTTC. The chain uses TRBV15 and TRBJ2-7; D gene ambiguous. The CDR3 has 12 residues. Germline CDR1 reads LNHNV; CDR2 reads YYDKDF (reference sequence). Trimming left V 0 bases short and J 5 bases short, with 5 bases between.